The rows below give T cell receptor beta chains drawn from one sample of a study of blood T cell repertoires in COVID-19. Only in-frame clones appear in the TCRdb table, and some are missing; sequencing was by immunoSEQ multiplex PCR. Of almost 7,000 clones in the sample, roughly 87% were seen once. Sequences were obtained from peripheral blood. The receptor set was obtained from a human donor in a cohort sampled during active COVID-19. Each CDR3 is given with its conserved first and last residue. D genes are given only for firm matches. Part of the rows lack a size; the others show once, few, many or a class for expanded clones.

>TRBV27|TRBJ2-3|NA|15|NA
TGTGCCAGCAGTTTGCGAGGGGGCGCGGGGGATACGCAGTATTTT
CASSLRGGAGDTQYF
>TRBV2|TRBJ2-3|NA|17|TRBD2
TGTGCCAGCATCCCCCCGAGGGCGACTAGCGACACAGATACGCAGTATTTT
CASIPPRATSDTDTQYF
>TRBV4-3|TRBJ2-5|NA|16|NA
TGCGCCAGCAGCCCAGGTGGCCCGACTACAACGGAGACCCAGTACTTC
CASSPGGPTTTETQYF
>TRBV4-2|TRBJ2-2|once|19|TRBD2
TGTGCCAGCAGCCAATTATCTTTCGGGACTAGCGGAAACACCGGGGAGCTGTTTTTT
CASSQLSFGTSGNTGELFF
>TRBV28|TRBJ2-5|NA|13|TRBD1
TGTGCCAGCAGATCACAGGGGGCAGAGACCCAGTACTTC
CASRSQGAETQYF
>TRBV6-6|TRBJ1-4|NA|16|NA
TGTGCCAGCAGTTACGGTTTCAGGGGCTTAGGTGAAAAACTGTTTTTT
CASSYGFRGLGEKLFF
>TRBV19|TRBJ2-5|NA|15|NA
TGTGCCAGTAGTATAGTAGGGACATACATGGAGACCCAGTACTTC
CASSIVGTYMETQYF
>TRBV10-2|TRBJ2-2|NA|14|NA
TGCGCCAGCAGCGAAGGGGAAGGGGACAGGGAGCTGTTTTTT
CASSEGEGDRELFF
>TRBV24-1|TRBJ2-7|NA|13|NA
TGTGCCACCAGTGATTTCCAGGGGTACGAGCAGTACTTC
CATSDFQGYEQYF
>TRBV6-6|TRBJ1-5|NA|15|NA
TGTGCCAGCAGCTTGACACAAAATAGCAATCAGCCCCAGCATTTT
CASSLTQNSNQPQHF
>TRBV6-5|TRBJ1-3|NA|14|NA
TGTGCCAGCAGTCTAACAGGCTCTGGAAACACCATATATTTT
CASSLTGSGNTIYF
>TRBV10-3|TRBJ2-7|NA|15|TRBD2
TGTGCCATCAGTGAGTCAGGCGGGAGGGCCTACGAGCAGTACTTC
CAISESGGRAYEQYF
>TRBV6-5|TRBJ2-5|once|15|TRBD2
TGTGCCAGCAGCTACGGGGGGGTACTTCAAGAGACCCAGTACTTC
CASSYGGVLQETQYF
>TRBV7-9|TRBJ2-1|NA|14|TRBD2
TGTGCCAGCAGCCAAGGACTAGCGGGGGGTCCCCAGTTCTTC
CASSQGLAGGPQFF
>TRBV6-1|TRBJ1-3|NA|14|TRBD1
TGTGCCAGCAGTGAACAGGGGGCTGGAAACACCATATATTTT
CASSEQGAGNTIYF
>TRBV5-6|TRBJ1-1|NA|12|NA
TGTGCCAGCAGCTTTAGCTTTACTGAAGCTTTCTTT
CASSFSFTEAFF
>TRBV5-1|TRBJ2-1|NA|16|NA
TGCGCCAGCAGCTTGTCTGCAGACAGCTCCTACAATGAGCAGTTCTTC
CASSLSADSSYNEQFF
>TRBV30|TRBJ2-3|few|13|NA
TGTGCCTGGAGTGTACAACAGACAGATACGCAGTATTTT
CAWSVQQTDTQYF
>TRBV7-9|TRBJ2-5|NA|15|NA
TGTGCCAGCAGCCGGGGGTTAGGGTGGGAAGAGACCCAGTACTTC
CASSRGLGWEETQYF
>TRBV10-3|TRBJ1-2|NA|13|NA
TGTGCCATCAGTAGCCCACGAAACTATGGCTACACCTTC
CAISSPRNYGYTF
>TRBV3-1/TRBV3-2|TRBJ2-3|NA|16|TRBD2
TGTGCCAGCAGCCAGATAGCGGGGGGAATTGGAGATACGCAGTATTTT
CASSQIAGGIGDTQYF
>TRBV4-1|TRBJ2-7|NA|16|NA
TGCGCCAGCAGCCACCTTTACAGGGCGAAGGGCGACGAGCAGTACTTC
CASSHLYRAKGDEQYF
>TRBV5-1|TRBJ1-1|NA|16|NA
TGCGCCAGCAGCTTGGTCGCGAGTATTTCGAACACTGAAGCTTTCTTT
CASSLVASISNTEAFF
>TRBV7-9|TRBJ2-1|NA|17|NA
TGTGCCAGCAGCTTAGCGATAGGAGCGGGCGCCTACAATGAGCAGTTCTTC
CASSLAIGAGAYNEQFF
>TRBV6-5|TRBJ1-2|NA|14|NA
TGTGCCAGCAGCGCCGTCTTACAGGGATATGGCTACACCTTC
CASSAVLQGYGYTF
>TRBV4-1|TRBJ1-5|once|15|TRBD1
TGCGCCAGCAGCGGGTCGGGAACGACAGGGCAGCCCCAGCATTTT
CASSGSGTTGQPQHF
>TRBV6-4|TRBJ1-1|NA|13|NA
TGTGCCAGCAGTGACATTCGAGGGACTGAAGCTTTCTTT
CASSDIRGTEAFF
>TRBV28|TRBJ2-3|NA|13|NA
TGTGCCAGCAATCCGGGATGGGAGAGTACGCAGTATTTT
CASNPGWESTQYF
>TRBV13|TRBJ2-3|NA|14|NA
TGTGCCAGCAGCAAGATGGACAACACAGATACGCAGTATTTT
CASSKMDNTDTQYF
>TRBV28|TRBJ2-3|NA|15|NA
TGTGCCAGCATAGGTATTACTACAATTGCGGATACGCAGTATTTT
CASIGITTIADTQYF
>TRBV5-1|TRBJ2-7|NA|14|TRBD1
TGCGCCAGCAGCTTCGGGACAGGGTTGTACGAGCAGTACTTC
CASSFGTGLYEQYF
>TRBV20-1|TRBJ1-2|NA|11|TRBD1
TGCAGTGCTAGGACAGGGTATGGCTACACCTTC
CSARTGYGYTF
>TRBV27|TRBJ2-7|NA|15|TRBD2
TGTGCCAGCAGCCTGGGACTAGCGGGAGGTTTCGAGCAGTACTTC
CASSLGLAGGFEQYF
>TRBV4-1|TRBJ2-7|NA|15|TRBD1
TGCGCCAGCAGCCGGGACGGGACAGGGGACTACGAGCAGTACTTC
CASSRDGTGDYEQYF
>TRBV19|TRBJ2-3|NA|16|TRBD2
TGTGCCAGTAGTACTAGCGGGAGGTGGGGAACAGATACGCAGTATTTT
CASSTSGRWGTDTQYF
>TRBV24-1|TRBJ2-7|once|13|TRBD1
TGTGCCACCAGTGTGGGACAGGGGTACGAGCAGTACTTC
CATSVGQGYEQYF
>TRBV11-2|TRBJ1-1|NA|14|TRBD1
TGTGCCAGCAGCAGGACAGGGGCGAACACTGAAGCTTTCTTT
CASSRTGANTEAFF
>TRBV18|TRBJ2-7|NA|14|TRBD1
TGTGCCAGCTCCACAGGGGTAGGAGGAAACGAGCAGTACTTC
CASSTGVGGNEQYF
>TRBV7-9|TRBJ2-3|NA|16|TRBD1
TGTGCCAGCAGCTGGTCGGGACAGGGATATACAGATACGCAGTATTTT
CASSWSGQGYTDTQYF
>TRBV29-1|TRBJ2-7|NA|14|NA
TGCAGCGCACTTCAGGCGGGGCGGTCCGCAGGGCAGTACTTC
CSALQAGRSAGQYF
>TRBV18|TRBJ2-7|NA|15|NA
TGTGCCAGCTCAGCCGGGACTTACCCGAACTACGAGCAGTACTTC
CASSAGTYPNYEQYF
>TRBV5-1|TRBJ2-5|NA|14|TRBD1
TGCGCCAGCAGGCTGACAGGGGCCCAAGAGACCCAGTACTTC
CASRLTGAQETQYF
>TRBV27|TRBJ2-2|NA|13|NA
TGTGCCACCGAAGGACGGGAAACCGGGGAGCTGTTTTTT
CATEGRETGELFF
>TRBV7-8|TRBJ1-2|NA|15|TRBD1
TGTGCCAGCAGCCGGGCCGGGACAGGGCTCTATGGCTACACCTTC
CASSRAGTGLYGYTF
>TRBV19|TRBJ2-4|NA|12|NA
TGTGCCAGTAGTACCAAGGGGTACATTCAGTACTTC
CASSTKGYIQYF
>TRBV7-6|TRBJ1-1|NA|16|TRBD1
TGTGCCAGCAGCTTAGTAGGGGGCCTTGGGAACACTGAAGCTTTCTTT
CASSLVGGLGNTEAFF
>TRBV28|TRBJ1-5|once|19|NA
TGTGCCAGCAGTTTCCCTCGACAGGATTTTACCCATAGCAATCAGCCCCAGCATTTT
CASSFPRQDFTHSNQPQHF
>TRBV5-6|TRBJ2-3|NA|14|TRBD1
TGTGCCAGCAGCTTCGACCGGACAGGGGAGGCGCAGTATTTT
CASSFDRTGEAQYF
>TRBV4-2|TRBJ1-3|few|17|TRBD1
TGTGCCAGCAGCCCTTCTCAGGGACAGATCTCTGGAAACACCATATATTTT
CASSPSQGQISGNTIYF